These T cell receptor beta chains were read from a single sample in a study of vaccination and CD4 T cells after COVID-19. Via MiXCR, TCRdb re-called the PCR reads, giving one row per CDR3 protein. Among about 7,100 distinct CDR3 sequences listed, about 76% were seen once. The antigens these receptors bind are not known. Sequencing was done on a sample of CD4+ T cells from blood, cultured in vitro. These receptors were obtained from a human donor who had recovered from COVID-19. Each CDR3 is given with its conserved first and last residue. A D gene is named only where the DNA matches it firmly. Clone size, where shown, is once, few, many, or a class for clones that have expanded.

CDR3 DNA	CDR3 protein	clone size	V gene	J gene	D gene
TGCAGTGCTTGGACCCCGGACGGTAGGGGGCCCCAGCATTTT	CSAWTPDGRGPQHF	NA	TRBV20-1	TRBJ1-5	NA
TGTGCCAGCAGTCTTAGGACAGGACGCGGGGTTAGCAATCAGCCCCAGCATTTT	CASSLRTGRGVSNQPQHF	NA	TRBV28	TRBJ1-5	TRBD1
TGCGCCAGCAGCCTCCTTATGACAGGGGCGGACTATGGCTACACCTTC	CASSLLMTGADYGYTF	once	TRBV10-2	TRBJ1-2	TRBD1
TGTGCCAGCAGCTTAAGTCACGCAGAGACCCAGTACTTC	CASSLSHAETQYF	few	TRBV11-2	TRBJ2-5	NA
TGTGCCAGCATCGGACCGGGGACCCATTCACCCCTCCACTTT	CASIGPGTHSPLHF	NA	TRBV6-1	TRBJ1-6	NA
TGTGCCACCAGCCGACCTCCGGGACAGGGGGCCTACGAGCAGTACTTC	CATSRPPGQGAYEQYF	NA	TRBV15	TRBJ2-7	TRBD1
TGCAGTGCTAGAGGTAGAGGAGACACTGAAGCTTTCTTT	CSARGRGDTEAFF	NA	TRBV20-1	TRBJ1-1	NA
TGTGCCAGCAGCCCGGACAGGGTAGTCACCGGGGAGCTGTTTTTT	CASSPDRVVTGELFF	NA	TRBV7-2	TRBJ2-2	TRBD1
TGCAGTGCTAGTGACAGGGGGAGGTCACCCCTCCACTTT	CSASDRGRSPLHF	NA	TRBV20-1	TRBJ1-6	TRBD1
TGTGCCACCAGTGCCGGGTCGGGACTAGCTTTAGAGACCCAGTACTTC	CATSAGSGLALETQYF	NA	TRBV24-1	TRBJ2-5	TRBD2
TGTGCCACCAGGCGGCAGGGAGGTACTGAAGCTTTCTTT	CATRRQGGTEAFF	medium-sized	TRBV24-1	TRBJ1-1	NA
TGTGCCACCAGCGGAGGGATCACCAATCAGCCCCAGCATTTT	CATSGGITNQPQHF	few	TRBV15	TRBJ1-5	NA
TGTGCCAGCAGCCTGCGAAGGGATATTGGCTACACCTTC	CASSLRRDIGYTF	NA	TRBV5-5	TRBJ1-2	NA
TGTGCCAGCAGGCAGGGCATAGGGGGGAACACTGAAGCTTTCTTT	CASRQGIGGNTEAFF	NA	TRBV2	TRBJ1-1	NA
TGTGCCAGCTCAGTGGACAGGGTCCATTCACCCCTCCACTTT	CASSVDRVHSPLHF	once	TRBV18	TRBJ1-6	TRBD1
TGCAGTGCCCCCCCCGAGGTGGGTGGCTACACCTTC	CSAPPEVGGYTF	NA	TRBV20-1	TRBJ1-2	NA
TGTGCCAGTAGTATGGGCGCTGAAGCTTTCTTT	CASSMGAEAFF	NA	TRBV19	TRBJ1-1	NA
TGTGCCAGCAGTTTACGAACGGGAGGACGGTTGGAGACCCAGTACTTC	CASSLRTGGRLETQYF	once	TRBV28	TRBJ2-5	TRBD2
TGCAGTGCTAGAGATAGTGGAGCGCGGCATTTT	CSARDSGARHF	few	TRBV20-1	TRBJ1-5	NA
TGTGCCAGCAGCCCAGGACTAGCGGGAGGGCCCCAGTTCTTC	CASSPGLAGGPQFF	NA	TRBV7-2	TRBJ2-1	TRBD2
TGTGCCAGCAGCCCCGGCTGGGGTTCGGGGAACCCAGATACGCAGTATTTT	CASSPGWGSGNPDTQYF	once	TRBV11-3	TRBJ2-3	NA
TGTGCCAGCAGCGTCCGACAGAGCTCCTACAATGAGCAGTTCTTC	CASSVRQSSYNEQFF	NA	TRBV7-9	TRBJ2-1	NA
TGTGCCAGTGGGCCGACAGGGAACTCCTACAATGAGCAGTTCTTC	CASGPTGNSYNEQFF	NA	TRBV6-2/TRBV6-3	TRBJ2-1	TRBD1
TGCAGTGCTAGGTCGCCGGGTTGGGTTGATGGCTACACCTTC	CSARSPGWVDGYTF	NA	TRBV20-1	TRBJ1-2	NA
TGTGCCAGCAGTCGGGAGTTCTTTGGCTACACCTTC	CASSREFFGYTF	few	TRBV25-1	TRBJ1-2	NA
TGCAGTGCTAGAGATCTGCGGGTTGGGGTAGATACGCAGTATTTT	CSARDLRVGVDTQYF	NA	TRBV20-1	TRBJ2-3	NA
TGTGCCAGTGGGTACACGCAGAACACTGAAGCTTTCTTT	CASGYTQNTEAFF	NA	TRBV19	TRBJ1-1	NA
TGTGCCAGCAGTGTTCAAAGGACAGCTAACTATGGCTACACCTTC	CASSVQRTANYGYTF	NA	TRBV28	TRBJ1-2	NA
TGTGCCAGCAGATCAGGGGGGAGGACTAGCACAGATACGCAGTATTTT	CASRSGGRTSTDTQYF	NA	TRBV28	TRBJ2-3	NA
TGTGCCAGCAGCCTCGGCCACGGACAGGGCCTTGGACCGCAGTATTTT	CASSLGHGQGLGPQYF	NA	TRBV5-8	TRBJ2-3	TRBD1
TGCAGTGCTAGTCAAGGGGCCCAGCCCCAGCATTTT	CSASQGAQPQHF	NA	TRBV20-1	TRBJ1-5	NA
TGTGCCAGCAGCTTCGTCGTTGATACGCAGTATTTT	CASSFVVDTQYF	NA	TRBV7-9	TRBJ2-3	NA
TGCAGTGCTCCGGCGCGGGGTTATTCACCCCTCCACTTT	CSAPARGYSPLHF	large	TRBV20-1	TRBJ1-6	NA
TGTGCCACCAGTGATGGTAATCAGCCCCAGCATTTT	CATSDGNQPQHF	NA	TRBV24-1	TRBJ1-5	NA
TGTGCCAGCAGTTACTCCCACGCCGGGGAGCTGTTTTTT	CASSYSHAGELFF	medium-sized	TRBV6-5	TRBJ2-2	NA
TGTGCCAGCAGTTTACCCCGGGGACAGCTTAACTATGGCTACACCTTC	CASSLPRGQLNYGYTF	NA	TRBV28	TRBJ1-2	TRBD1
TGTGCCAGCAGTTTACTGTACAGGGAGGGCCAGCCCCAGCATTTT	CASSLLYREGQPQHF	NA	TRBV27	TRBJ1-5	NA
TGTGCCAGCAGCCCCGATGGTCGGGGCGGGATCGATGAGCAGTTCTTC	CASSPDGRGGIDEQFF	once	TRBV11-3	TRBJ2-1	NA
TGCAGTGCTAGGCCCACGGGACAGGGCCATCAGCCCCAGCATTTT	CSARPTGQGHQPQHF	NA	TRBV20-1	TRBJ1-5	TRBD1
TGTGCCACCAGTGCGGGACTAGCGGGAGGCGAGCAGTACTTC	CATSAGLAGGEQYF	NA	TRBV24-1	TRBJ2-7	TRBD2
TGTGCCAGCAGTGGGGGACTACAACGATGGACAGATACGCAGTATTTT	CASSGGLQRWTDTQYF	NA	TRBV6-1	TRBJ2-3	TRBD2
TGCGCCAGCAGTGTTGGGGGCGAAGAAGCAGAAGCTTTCTTT	CASSVGGEEAEAFF	NA	TRBV10-1	TRBJ1-1	NA
TGTGCCGGCCGACAGGGGGCTGGGGAGACCCAGTACTTC	CAGRQGAGETQYF	NA	TRBV7-2	TRBJ2-5	TRBD1
TGTGCCACGGGACAGGGAGTTTCAGATACGCAGTATTTT	CATGQGVSDTQYF	NA	TRBV24-1	TRBJ2-3	TRBD1
TGCAGGACCGCTAAAGGGGGGGATCAGCCCCAGCATTTT	CRTAKGGDQPQHF	NA	TRBV20-1	TRBJ1-5	NA
TGTGCCAGCAGTTGGGCTAATCAGCCCCAGCATTTT	CASSWANQPQHF	NA	TRBV6-2/TRBV6-3	TRBJ1-5	NA
TGTGCCAGCACCCCGACAGGGGGCAGCTCTGGAAACACCATATATTTT	CASTPTGGSSGNTIYF	NA	TRBV12-3/TRBV12-4	TRBJ1-3	TRBD1
TGTGCCAGCAGCTGGGACTCCGAGCAGTACTTC	CASSWDSEQYF	few	TRBV7-3	TRBJ2-7	NA
TGTGCCAGCAGCTTAATGGGGGGGGCCTACGAGCAGTACTTC	CASSLMGGAYEQYF	NA	TRBV7-9	TRBJ2-7	TRBD2
TGTGCCAGCAGCTTAGGTAAAGCGAGGATCTACGAGCAGTACTTC	CASSLGKARIYEQYF	large	TRBV7-2	TRBJ2-7	NA
TGTGCCATCAGGACCTCAGCGGGAGACACCGGGGAGCTGTTTTTT	CAIRTSAGDTGELFF	NA	TRBV6-1	TRBJ2-2	TRBD2
TGCAGCGCCCGGGACAGGGGGCATAACACTGAAGCTTTCTTT	CSARDRGHNTEAFF	NA	TRBV29-1	TRBJ1-1	TRBD1
TGTGCCAGCAGTTACACACCCGGGACAGCCTTAACCGGGAGCTTTGGCTACACCTTC	CASSYTPGTALTGSFGYTF	NA	TRBV6-5	TRBJ1-2	TRBD1